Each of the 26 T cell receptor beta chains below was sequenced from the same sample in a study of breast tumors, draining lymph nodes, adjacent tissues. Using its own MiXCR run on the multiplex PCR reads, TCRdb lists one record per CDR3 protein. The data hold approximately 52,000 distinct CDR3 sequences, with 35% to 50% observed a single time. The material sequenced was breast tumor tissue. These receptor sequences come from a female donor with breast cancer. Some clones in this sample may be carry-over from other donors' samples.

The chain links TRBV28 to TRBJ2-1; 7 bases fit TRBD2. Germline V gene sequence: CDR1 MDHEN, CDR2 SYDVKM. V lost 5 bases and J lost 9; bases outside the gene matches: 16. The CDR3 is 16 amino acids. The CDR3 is CASSPSGGGGQSEQFF. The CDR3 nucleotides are TGTGCCAGCAGTCCCTCGGGGGGTGGGGGTCAAAGTGAGCAGTTCTTC.

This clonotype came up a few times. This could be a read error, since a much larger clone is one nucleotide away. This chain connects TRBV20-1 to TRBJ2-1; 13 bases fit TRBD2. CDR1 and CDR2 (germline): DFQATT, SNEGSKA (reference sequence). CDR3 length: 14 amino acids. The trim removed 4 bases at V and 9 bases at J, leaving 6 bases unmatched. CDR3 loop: CSAKGLAGTTEQFF. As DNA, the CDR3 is TGCAGTGCTAAGGGACTAGCGGGGACCACTGAGCAGTTCTTC.

In nucleotides, the CDR3 is TGTGCCAGCAGCCGAATGATGAGTAGGGGGGCCACTGAAGCTTTCTTT. Amino acid sequence: CASSRMMSRGATEAFF. This chain joins TRBV14 and TRBJ1-1, with D possibly matching TRBD1 (6 bases). Germline lookup yields CDR1 SGHDN and CDR2 FVKESK. CDR3 length: 16 amino acids. V lost 4 bases, J lost 4 bases, and 19 bases lay in between.

In DNA form, the CDR3 reads TGTGCCAGCAGTTTCGGCGGCGTGGAGGGCATTCAGTACTTC. Its protein is CASSFGGVEGIQYF. This chain joins TRBV28 and TRBJ2-4; tentative D call: TRBD2 (6 bases). In germline, CDR1 is MDHEN, CDR2 SYDVKM. The CDR3 is 14 amino acids. Trimming left V 3 bases short and J 9 bases short, with 15 bases between.

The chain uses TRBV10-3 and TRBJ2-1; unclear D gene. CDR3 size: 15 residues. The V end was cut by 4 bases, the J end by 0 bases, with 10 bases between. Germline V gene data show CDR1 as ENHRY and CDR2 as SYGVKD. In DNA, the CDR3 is TGTGCCATCAGTGGGAACGCGAGCTCCTACAATGAGCAGTTCTTC. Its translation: CAISGNASSYNEQFF.

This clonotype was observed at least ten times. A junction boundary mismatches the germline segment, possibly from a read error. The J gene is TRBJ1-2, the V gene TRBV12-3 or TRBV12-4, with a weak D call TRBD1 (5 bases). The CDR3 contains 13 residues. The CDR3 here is CASSLQGPYGCTF. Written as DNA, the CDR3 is TGTGCCAGCAGTTTGCAGGGCCCCTATGGCTGCACCTTC.

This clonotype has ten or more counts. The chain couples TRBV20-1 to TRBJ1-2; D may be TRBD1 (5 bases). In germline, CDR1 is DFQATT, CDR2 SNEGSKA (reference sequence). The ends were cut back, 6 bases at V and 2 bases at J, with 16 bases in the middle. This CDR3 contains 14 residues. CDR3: CSASPGAVNYGYTF. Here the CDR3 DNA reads TGCAGTGCCTCGCCCGGGGCAGTCAACTATGGCTACACCTTC.

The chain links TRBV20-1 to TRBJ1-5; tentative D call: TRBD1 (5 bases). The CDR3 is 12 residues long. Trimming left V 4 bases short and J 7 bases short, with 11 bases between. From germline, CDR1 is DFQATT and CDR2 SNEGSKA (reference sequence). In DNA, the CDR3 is TGCAGTGCTACTAGGGGCGGACAGCCCCAGCATTTT. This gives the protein CSATRGGQPQHF.

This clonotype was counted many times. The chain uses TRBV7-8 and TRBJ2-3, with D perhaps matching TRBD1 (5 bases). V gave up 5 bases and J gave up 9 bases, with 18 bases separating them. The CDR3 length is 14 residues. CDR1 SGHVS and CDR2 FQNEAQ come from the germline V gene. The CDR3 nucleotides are TGTGCCAGCAGCCCTCCTGCCCAGGGCGGCACGCAGTATTTT. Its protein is CASSPPAQGGTQYF.

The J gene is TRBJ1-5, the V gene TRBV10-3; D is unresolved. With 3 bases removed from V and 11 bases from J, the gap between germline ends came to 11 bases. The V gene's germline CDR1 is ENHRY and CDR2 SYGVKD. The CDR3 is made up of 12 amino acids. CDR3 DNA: TGTGCCATCAGTGATCTGGAAGAGACCCAGCATTTT. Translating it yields CAISDLEETQHF.

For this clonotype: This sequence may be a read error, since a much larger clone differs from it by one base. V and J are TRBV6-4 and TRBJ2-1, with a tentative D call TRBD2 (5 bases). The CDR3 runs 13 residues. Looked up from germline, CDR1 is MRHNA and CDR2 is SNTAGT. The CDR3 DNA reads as TGTGCCAGCAGTCACTCCGGGAACGATGAGCAGTTCTTC. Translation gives CASSHSGNDEQFF.

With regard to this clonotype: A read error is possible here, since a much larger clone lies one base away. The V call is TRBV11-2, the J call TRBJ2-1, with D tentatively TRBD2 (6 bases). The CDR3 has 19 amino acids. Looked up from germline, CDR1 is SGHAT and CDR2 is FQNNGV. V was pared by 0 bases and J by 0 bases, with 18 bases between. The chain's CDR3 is CASSLDAEPAGSSYNEQFF. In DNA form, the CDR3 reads TGTGCCAGCAGCTTAGATGCTGAACCAGCGGGCAGCTCCTACAATGAGCAGTTCTTC.

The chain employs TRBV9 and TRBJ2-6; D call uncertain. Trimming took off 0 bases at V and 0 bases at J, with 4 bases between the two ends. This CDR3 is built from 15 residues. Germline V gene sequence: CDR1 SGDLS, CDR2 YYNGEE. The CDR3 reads CASSVGHSGANVLTF. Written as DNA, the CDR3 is TGTGCCAGCAGCGTAGGACACTCTGGGGCCAACGTCCTGACTTTC.

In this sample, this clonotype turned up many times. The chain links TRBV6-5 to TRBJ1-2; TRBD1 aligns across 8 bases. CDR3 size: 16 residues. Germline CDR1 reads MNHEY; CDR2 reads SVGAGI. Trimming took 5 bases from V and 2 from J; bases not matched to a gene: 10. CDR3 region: CASSPVQGAPNYGYTF. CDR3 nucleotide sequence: TGTGCCAGCAGTCCCGTTCAGGGGGCGCCGAACTATGGCTACACCTTC.

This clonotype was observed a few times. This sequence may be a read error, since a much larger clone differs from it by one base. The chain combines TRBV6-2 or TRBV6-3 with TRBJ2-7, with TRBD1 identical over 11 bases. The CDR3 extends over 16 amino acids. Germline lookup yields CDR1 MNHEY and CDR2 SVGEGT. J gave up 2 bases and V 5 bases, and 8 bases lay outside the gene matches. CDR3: CASSHFPGQGAYEQYF. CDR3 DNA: TGTGCCAGCAGTCACTTTCCGGGACAGGGGGCCTACGAGCAGTACTTC.

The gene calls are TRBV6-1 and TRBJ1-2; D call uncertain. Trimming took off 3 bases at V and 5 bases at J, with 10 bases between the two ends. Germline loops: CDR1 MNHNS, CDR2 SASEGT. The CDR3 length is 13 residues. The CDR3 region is CASSDTQHYGYTF. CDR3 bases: TGTGCCAGCAGTGACACCCAACATTATGGCTACACCTTC.

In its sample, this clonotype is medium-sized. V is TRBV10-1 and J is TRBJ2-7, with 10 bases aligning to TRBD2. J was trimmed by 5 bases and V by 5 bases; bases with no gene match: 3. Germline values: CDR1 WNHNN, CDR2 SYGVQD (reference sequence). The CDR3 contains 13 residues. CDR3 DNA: TGCGCCAGCAGTCTAGCGGGAGAAGACGAGCAGTACTTC. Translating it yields CASSLAGEDEQYF.

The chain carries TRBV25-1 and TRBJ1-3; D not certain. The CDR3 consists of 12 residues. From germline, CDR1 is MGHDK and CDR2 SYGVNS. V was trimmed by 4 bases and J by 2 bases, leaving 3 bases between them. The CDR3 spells CASSAAGNTIYF. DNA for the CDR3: TGTGCCAGCAGTGCTGCTGGAAACACCATATATTTT.

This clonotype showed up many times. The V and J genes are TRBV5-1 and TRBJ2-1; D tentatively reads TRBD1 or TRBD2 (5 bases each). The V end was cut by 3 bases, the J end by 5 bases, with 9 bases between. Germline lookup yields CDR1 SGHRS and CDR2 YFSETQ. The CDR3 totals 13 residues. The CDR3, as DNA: TGCGCCAGCAGCTCAGGGACGAACAATGAGCAGTTCTTC. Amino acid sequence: CASSSGTNNEQFF. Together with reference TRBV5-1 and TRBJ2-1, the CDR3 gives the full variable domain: KAGVTQTPRYLIKTRGQQVTLSCSPISGHRSVSWYQQTPGQGLQFLFEYFSETQRNKGNFPGRFSGRQFSNSRSEMNVSTLELGDSALYLCASSSGTNNEQFFGPGTRLTVL.

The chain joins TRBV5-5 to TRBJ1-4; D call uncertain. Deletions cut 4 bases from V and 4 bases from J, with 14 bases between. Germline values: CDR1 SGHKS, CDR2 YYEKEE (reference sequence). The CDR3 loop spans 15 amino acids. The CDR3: CASSQDRGNNEKLFF. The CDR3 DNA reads TGTGCCAGCAGCCAAGATCGAGGCAATAATGAAAAACTGTTTTTT.

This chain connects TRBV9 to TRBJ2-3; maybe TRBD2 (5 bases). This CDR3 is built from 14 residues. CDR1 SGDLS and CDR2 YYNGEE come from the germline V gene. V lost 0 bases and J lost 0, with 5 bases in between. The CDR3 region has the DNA TGTGCCAGCAGCGTAGGGACTAGCACAGATACGCAGTATTTT. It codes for CASSVGTSTDTQYF.

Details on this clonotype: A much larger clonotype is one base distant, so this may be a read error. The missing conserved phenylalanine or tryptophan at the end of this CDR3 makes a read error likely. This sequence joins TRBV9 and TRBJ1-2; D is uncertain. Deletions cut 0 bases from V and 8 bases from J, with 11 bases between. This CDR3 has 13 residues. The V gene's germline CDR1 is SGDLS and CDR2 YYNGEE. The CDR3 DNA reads TGTGCCAGCAGCGTAGGGCAGTTAGAGGGCTACACCTCC. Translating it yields CASSVGQLEGYTS.

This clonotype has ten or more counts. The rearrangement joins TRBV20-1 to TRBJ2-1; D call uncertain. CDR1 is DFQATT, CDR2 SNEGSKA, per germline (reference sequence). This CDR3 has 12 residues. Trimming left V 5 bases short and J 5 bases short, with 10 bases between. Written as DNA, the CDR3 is TGCAGTGCTCACTATATGAACAATGAGCAGTTCTTC. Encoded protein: CSAHYMNNEQFF.

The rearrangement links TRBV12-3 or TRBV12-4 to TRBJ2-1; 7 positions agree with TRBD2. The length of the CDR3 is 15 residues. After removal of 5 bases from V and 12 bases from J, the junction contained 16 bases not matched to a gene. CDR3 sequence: CASSQLARGRDTQFF. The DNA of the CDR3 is TGTGCCAGCAGTCAACTAGCGAGAGGACGAGATACGCAGTTCTTC.

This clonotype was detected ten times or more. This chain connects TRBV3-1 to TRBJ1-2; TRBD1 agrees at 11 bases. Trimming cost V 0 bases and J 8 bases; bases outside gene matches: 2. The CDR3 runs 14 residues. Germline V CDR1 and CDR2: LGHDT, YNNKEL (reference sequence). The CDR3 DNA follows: TGTGCCAGCAGCCAAGAGGACAGGGGGCAAGGCTACACCTTC. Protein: CASSQEDRGQGYTF.

In nucleotides, the CDR3 is TGTGCCAGCATATTTTCAAGGGGGCCCGGGGAGCTGTTTTTT. Its protein is CASIFSRGPGELFF. The rearrangement uses TRBV6-1 and TRBJ2-2; TRBD1 aligns across 7 bases. Losses at the gene ends were 7 bases for V and 6 bases for J; bases not matched to a gene: 8. CDR3 length equals 14 residues. Per germline, CDR1 MNHNS and CDR2 SASEGT.